What follows is one T cell receptor (beta chain) and its context. The data derive from a study of blood T cell repertoires in COVID-19. Background on the study: COVID-19 samples collected from the United States, Italy and Spain covered acute and convalescent phases. T cells, B-cell-depleted T cells, or PBMCs supplied cDNA or gDNA.

The germline V gene has CDR1 SGHTA and CDR2 FQGNSA. The V segment lost 2 bases and the J segment 0 bases; nucleotides outside the gene matches: 1. The CDR3 contains 14 residues. In the original workflow: Amplifying reference gene primers gave estimates of nucleated cell counts. The data were produced by immunoSEQ multiplex PCR, yet TCRdb's version contains in-frame clones alone and is incomplete. V and J calls and clone size are given by that table; D and trimming were obtained from the DNA. The repertoire holds just under 250,000 clones, approximately 86% seen once, with over 3% in the top ten. The sample comprised peripheral blood. The chain recombines TRBV7-2 with TRBJ2-7, with 7 bases that match TRBD2. This TCR was sampled from a woman aged 25 to 39 who had recovered from COVID-19. For the CDR3, the DNA is TGTGCCAGCAGCTTATGGACTAGCTCCTACGAGCAGTACTTC. Its protein is CASSLWTSSYEQYF.